These T cell receptor beta chains were read from a single sample in a study of blood T cell repertoires in COVID-19. TCRdb keeps only in-frame clones here, not all; method: immunoSEQ multiplex PCR. Of tens of thousands of clones detected, around 93% appear once; the ten largest clones hold 3% to 4%. The sample consisted of peripheral blood. These receptors originate from a man over 45 with acute or convalescent COVID-19. Each CDR3 is given without its conserved first and last residue. Fields, in order: clone size, V gene, CDR3 length, J gene, CDR3 protein. For some rows the clone size is stated as once, few or many, or as a class when expanded; others skip it.

.	TRBV5-4	11	TRBJ2-5	ASSQGFQETQY
.	TRBV25-1	11	TRBJ2-5	ASSATGGETQY
.	TRBV24-1	14	TRBJ2-3	ATSLQGKTSTDTQY
.	TRBV19	11	TRBJ1-1	ASNQGMNTEAF
.	TRBV2	12	TRBJ2-3	ASRGQGNTDTQY
.	TRBV5-1	12	TRBJ2-1	ASSLSGGAFEQF
.	TRBV30	11	TRBJ2-1	AWDANLYNEQF
.	TRBV2	13	TRBJ2-7	ASSYGLEGPYEQY
once	TRBV4-1	13	TRBJ1-2	ASSQGGDSLDGYT
.	TRBV2	12	TRBJ2-7	ASTITSVSYEQY
.	TRBV12-3/TRBV12-4	11	TRBJ1-2	ASSSGLNYGYT
.	TRBV15	13	TRBJ1-2	ATSTASLGNYGYT
.	TRBV5-4	11	TRBJ2-7	ASSLFGGYEQY
.	TRBV11-2	12	TRBJ1-1	ASSFLGQNTEAF
.	TRBV12-5	14	TRBJ2-6	ASGSPGGSGANVLT
few	TRBV28	10	TRBJ1-5	ASRGGRQPQH
once	TRBV5-1	14	TRBJ1-1	ASSRGQGGMNTEAF
.	TRBV10-3	13	TRBJ2-6	AISDGGMGANVLT
.	TRBV10-1	13	TRBJ2-3	ASRRLAGGLDTQY
once	TRBV11-2	12	TRBJ1-1	ASSFIRGNTEAF
.	TRBV5-1	14	TRBJ2-3	ASSFGGTASTDTQY
.	TRBV11-2	13	TRBJ1-4	ASSFDRQNAEKLF
.	TRBV18	14	TRBJ1-4	ASSPPLGQGSEKLF
.	TRBV7-2	13	TRBJ2-7	ASSTGLTLPREQY
.	TRBV11-2	13	TRBJ1-2	ASSVQGQGLDGYT
.	TRBV28	13	TRBJ1-4	ASSSQTATNEKLF
once	TRBV12-3/TRBV12-4	11	TRBJ1-2	ASSSPTGYGYT
.	TRBV24-1	12	TRBJ2-5	ATSEAQGRETQY
.	TRBV21-1	14	TRBJ2-7	ASSKSTGQGVREQY
.	TRBV28	12	TRBJ1-2	ASSLWNPERGYT
.	TRBV4-1	13	TRBJ1-1	ASSPSDRGETEAF
.	TRBV15	11	TRBJ2-4	ATSRDEKNIQY
.	TRBV5-8	15	TRBJ1-6	ASSFRAGSSYNSPLH
.	TRBV28	13	TRBJ1-2	ASSLSPGRNYGYT
.	TRBV11-2	11	TRBJ2-5	ASSLAGGKTQY
.	TRBV12-5	14	TRBJ2-2	ASGSIPGTHTGELF
.	TRBV20-1	14	TRBJ2-3	SASLRGGRPTDTQY
.	TRBV28	11	TRBJ2-7	ATGLQRSHEQY
.	TRBV24-1	12	TRBJ2-1	ATSETGPANEQF
.	TRBV5-1	11	TRBJ1-2	ASSLNQGYGYT
.	TRBV4-2	11	TRBJ1-1	ASSQEPGTGAF
few	TRBV4-2	13	TRBJ1-2	ASSQAQGQAYGYT
.	TRBV5-1	12	TRBJ2-3	ASSLGQPTDTQY